The 30 T cell receptor beta chains below all came from one sample that was sequenced in a study of cytomegalovirus exposure and HLA in healthy donors. The PCR was carried out with 60 Vbeta primers and 13 Jbeta primers. Profiled with immunoSEQ multiplex PCR; TCRdb holds only in-frame clones, not every one. The table records 130,000 or so clones, about four fifths of them present only once. Specimen: PBMCs. These receptor sequences come from a man between 18 and 29 years old in good health and CMV-seropositive.

The V call is TRBV6-1, the J call TRBJ1-1, with 11 bases aligning to TRBD1. J was trimmed by 4 bases and V by 6 bases; bases with no gene match: 7. CDR3 size: 15 residues. Germline loops: CDR1 MNHNS, CDR2 SASEGT. CDR3 sequence reads: CASRLGQGGGTEAFF. The CDR3 nucleotides are TGTGCCAGCAGGCTGGGACAGGGGGGTGGCACTGAAGCTTTCTTT.

The CDR3 spells CASSLGQKETQYF. The CDR3 nucleotides are TGTGCCAGCAGTTTGGGACAGAAAGAGACCCAGTACTTC. The gene calls are TRBV6-1 and TRBJ2-5; 7 positions agree with TRBD1. The CDR3 contains 13 residues. V gave up 5 bases and J gave up 3 bases; unmatched junction bases: 3. Looked up from germline, CDR1 is MNHNS and CDR2 is SASEGT.

V and J are TRBV7-6 and TRBJ1-6, with a possible D match to TRBD1 (6 bases). Germline lookup yields CDR1 SGHVS and CDR2 FNYEAQ. Between the trimmed V and J ends, which lost 0 bases and 11 bases, there was a span of 11 bases. CDR3 length equals 14 residues. The DNA for the CDR3 is TGTGCCAGCAGCTTAGCACAGGGTGGGACACCCCTCCACTTT. Amino acids: CASSLAQGGTPLHF. The complete variable domain, with remaining parts taken from reference TRBV7-6 and TRBJ1-6, reads GAGVSQSPRYKVTKRGQDVALRCDPISGHVSLYWYRQALGQGPEFLTYFNYEAQQDKSGLPNDRFSAERPEGSISTLTIQRTEQRDSAMYRCASSLAQGGTPLHFGNGTRLTVT.

The V gene is TRBV11-2, the J gene TRBJ2-5; possible D gene TRBD1, 5 bases. The ends were cut back, 5 bases at V and 5 bases at J, with 15 bases in the middle. CDR1 is SGHAT and CDR2 is FQNNGV in the germline V gene. This CDR3 is 14 amino acids long. The CDR3: CASSPARAWETQYF. Here the CDR3 DNA reads TGTGCCAGCAGCCCCGCCAGGGCCTGGGAGACCCAGTACTTC.

The rearrangement uses TRBV6-6 and TRBJ2-1, with a weak D call TRBD1 (5 bases). V lost 8 bases, J lost 10 bases, and 12 bases lay in between. CDR1 is MNHNY and CDR2 is SVGAGI in the germline V gene (reference sequence). The CDR3 is made up of 11 amino acids. The CDR3 spells CASLGAEEQFF. The CDR3, as DNA: TGTGCCAGCCTAGGGGCGGAAGAGCAGTTCTTC.

This clone has ten or more counts. The chain joins TRBV6-5 to TRBJ1-5; possible D gene TRBD1, 6 bases. The germline gives CDR1 MNHEY, CDR2 SVGAGI. The CDR3 runs to 14 residues. V gave up 0 bases and J gave up 8 bases, with 11 bases separating them. The CDR3 protein is CASSYSRGLKPQHF. CDR3 bases: TGTGCCAGCAGTTACTCGAGGGGGTTGAAGCCCCAGCATTTT.

A few counts support this clone. V gene TRBV25-1 combines with J gene TRBJ1-1; D is undetermined. Germline lookup yields CDR1 MGHDK and CDR2 SYGVNS. The V and J ends lost 2 bases and 0 bases respectively, with 10 bases between them. The CDR3 extends over 15 amino acids. CDR3 in amino acids: CASSETGSMNTEAFF. The CDR3 nucleotides read TGTGCCAGCAGTGAAACCGGTTCCATGAACACTGAAGCTTTCTTT.

This clone occurred a few times. The chain recombines TRBV6-1 with TRBJ2-7, with 8 bases identical to TRBD2. The length of the CDR3 is 15 residues. V trimming: 7 bases; J trimming: 2 bases; junction bases outside the gene matches: 10. The germline V gene encodes CDR1 MNHNS and CDR2 SASEGT. Here the CDR3 reads CASTIVAGTTYEQYF. DNA for the CDR3: TGTGCCAGCACTATAGTAGCGGGGACTACCTACGAGCAGTACTTC.

This sequence joins TRBV19 and TRBJ2-3; 8 bases line up with TRBD1. With 5 bases clipped from V and 5 bases from J, the junction kept 3 bases outside the gene matches. There are 13 residues in the CDR3. CDR1 LNHDA and CDR2 SQIVND come from the germline V gene (reference sequence). CDR3 sequence reads: CASSGDRGDTQYF. The CDR3 DNA sequence: TGTGCCAGTAGTGGAGACAGGGGAGATACGCAGTATTTT.

The CDR3 DNA sequence: TGCGCCAGCAGCCCCAGGGACAGCTCCTACGAGCAGTACTTC. Translating it yields CASSPRDSSYEQYF. The chain joins TRBV5-1 to TRBJ2-7; 7 nucleotides align to TRBD1. The length of the CDR3 is 14 residues. Germline V lookup: CDR1 SGHRS, CDR2 YFSETQ. The trim removed 4 bases at V and 0 bases at J, leaving 4 bases unmatched.

The chain has TRBV28 and TRBJ1-5; no definite D call. The length of the CDR3 is 12 residues. Germline-derived CDR1 and CDR2 are MDHEN and SYDVKM. Trimming took off 7 bases at V and 7 bases at J, with 11 bases between the two ends. The CDR3 bases are TGTGCCAGCAACTCACCTAAGCAGCCCCAGCATTTT. Translation gives CASNSPKQPQHF.

This chain joins TRBV2 and TRBJ2-5; D might be TRBD1 (5 bases). This CDR3 is 12 amino acids long. Germline CDR1 is SNHLY and CDR2 is FYNNEI. V was pared by 10 bases and J by 2 bases, with 11 bases between. DNA of the CDR3: TGTGCCACCAACAGGATACAAGAGACCCAGTACTTC. Protein product: CATNRIQETQYF.

Concerning this clone: This sample also contains other DNA sequences that code for the same CDR3. The chain uses TRBV6-5 and TRBJ2-2; 8 bases are a match to TRBD1. After removal of 5 bases from V and 1 base from J, the junction contained 0 bases not matched to a gene. This CDR3 is 14 amino acids long. CDR1 and CDR2 from the germline V gene are MNHEY and SVGAGI. The CDR3 coding sequence is TGTGCCAGCAGTGACAGGGGGAACACCGGGGAGCTGTTTTTT. Translated, it gives CASSDRGNTGELFF.

The sample holds a few counts of this clone. The chain is built from TRBV13 and TRBJ1-1; maybe TRBD1 (5 bases). The CDR3 runs 15 residues. V dropped 4 bases and J dropped 3 bases, with 15 bases sitting between them. Looked up from germline, CDR1 is PRHDT and CDR2 is FYEKMQ (reference sequence). The chain's CDR3 is CASSSAGTGDTEAFF. As DNA, the CDR3 is TGTGCCAGCAGCTCGGCGGGGACTGGGGACACTGAAGCTTTCTTT. The entire variable domain, with the rest obtained from reference TRBV13 and TRBJ1-1, is as follows: AAGVIQSPRHLIKEKRETATLKCYPIPRHDTVYWYQQGPGQDPQFLISFYEKMQSDKGSIPDRFSAQQFSDYHSELNMSSLELGDSALYFCASSSAGTGDTEAFFGQGTRLTVV.

V gene TRBV5-6 combines with J gene TRBJ2-1; tentative D call: TRBD1 (6 bases). This CDR3 spans 16 amino acids. V lost 0 bases and J 4 bases, leaving 14 bases between the germline ends. Per germline, CDR1 SGHDT and CDR2 YYEEEE. DNA for the CDR3: TGTGCCAGCAGCTTGGCCGGAAATAGGGGGTACAATGAGCAGTTCTTC. Translation: CASSLAGNRGYNEQFF. The full variable domain, its missing parts supplied by reference TRBV5-6 and TRBJ2-1, is DAGVTQSPTHLIKTRGQQVTLRCSPKSGHDTVSWYQQALGQGPQFIFQYYEEEERQRGNFPDRFSGHQFPNYSSELNVNALLLGDSALYLCASSLAGNRGYNEQFFGPGTRLTVL.

This chain connects TRBV19 to TRBJ2-3; 9 bases agree with TRBD2. Germline V gene data show CDR1 as LNHDA and CDR2 as SQIVND (reference sequence). The V and J ends lost 10 bases and 4 bases, in that order; junction bases with no gene match: 15. The CDR3 extends over 16 amino acids. CDR3 amino acids: CATRSVAGEGPDTQYF. The CDR3 DNA is TGTGCCACCCGGTCGGTAGCGGGAGAGGGCCCAGATACGCAGTATTTT.

The rearrangement uses TRBV7-2 and TRBJ1-2, with TRBD1 matching over 7 bases. CDR1 is SGHTA and CDR2 is FQGNSA in the germline V gene. CDR3 length: 14 residues. V was clipped by 2 bases and J by 8 bases; unmatched bases: 8. The CDR3, as DNA: TGTGCCAGCAGCTTAAACAGGGGTCCGTTGGGCTACACCTTC. Protein product: CASSLNRGPLGYTF. The entire variable domain, with the rest obtained from reference TRBV7-2 and TRBJ1-2, is as follows: GAGVSQSPSNKVTEKGKDVELRCDPISGHTALYWYRQSLGQGLEFLIYFQGNSAPDKSGLPSDRFSAERTGGSVSTLTIQRTQQEDSAVYLCASSLNRGPLGYTFGSGTRLTVV.

The chain combines TRBV5-6 with TRBJ2-7; 7 nucleotides line up with TRBD2. The CDR3 has 16 residues. V lost 1 base and J lost 1; bases outside the gene matches: 8. Germline assignment: CDR1 SGHDT and CDR2 YYEEEE. The CDR3 here is CASSLSVGEGSYEQYF. In nucleotides, the CDR3 is TGTGCCAGCAGCTTGTCCGTCGGGGAGGGTTCCTACGAGCAGTACTTC. Based on the CDR3 plus reference TRBV5-6 and TRBJ2-7, the full variable domain is DAGVTQSPTHLIKTRGQQVTLRCSPKSGHDTVSWYQQALGQGPQFIFQYYEEEERQRGNFPDRFSGHQFPNYSSELNVNALLLGDSALYLCASSLSVGEGSYEQYFGPGTRLTVT.

The chain recombines TRBV27 with TRBJ2-2, with D unresolved. The CDR3 length is 14 residues. The germline V gene encodes CDR1 MNHEY and CDR2 SMNVEV (reference sequence). Trimming took 1 base from V and 4 from J, leaving 7 bases between them. The CDR3 loop is CASSLFGGTGELFF. In DNA, the CDR3 is TGTGCCAGCAGTTTATTCGGTGGCACCGGGGAGCTGTTTTTT.

This clone appeared a single time. This chain uses TRBV6-1 with TRBJ2-7; 10 bases are shared with TRBD2. CDR1 and CDR2 (germline): MNHNS, SASEGT. The junction had 11 bases not matched to a gene; V was cut back by 1 base and J by 5 bases. The CDR3 is made up of 17 amino acids. The CDR3 reads CASSEVSSSGSFHEQYF. The DNA of the CDR3 is TGTGCCAGCAGTGAAGTCTCATCTAGCGGGAGTTTCCACGAGCAGTACTTC.

In its sample, this clone was seen a few times. V usage is TRBV5-1 and J usage is TRBJ2-2, with 9 positions matching TRBD1. The CDR3 length is 17 residues. V shed 3 bases, J shed 3 bases, and the junction held 9 bases outside the gene matches. CDR1 SGHRS and CDR2 YFSETQ come from the germline V gene. The CDR3 reads CASSSQYDRGYTGELFF. The CDR3 DNA reads TGCGCCAGCAGCTCACAATACGACAGGGGGTACACCGGGGAGCTGTTTTTT.

This chain uses TRBV6-1 with TRBJ2-3; 7 nucleotides align to TRBD1. CDR3 length equals 14 residues. After removal of 7 bases from V and 1 base from J, the junction contained 5 bases not matched to a gene. The germline CDR1 and CDR2 sequences are MNHNS and SASEGT. The CDR3 reads CASIYGQGTDTQYF. The CDR3 coding sequence is TGTGCCAGCATTTACGGACAGGGCACAGATACGCAGTATTTT.

The chain has TRBV6-6 and TRBJ1-1; TRBD1 might be the D (6 bases). The V gene lost 11 bases and the J gene lost 7 bases, with 17 bases spanning the gap. The CDR3 contains 12 residues. Per germline, CDR1 MNHNY and CDR2 SVGAGI (reference sequence). The CDR3 is CAGGPSHVEAFF. The CDR3 nucleotides are TGTGCCGGGGGCCCCTCACACGTTGAAGCTTTCTTT.

The J gene is TRBJ2-7, the V gene TRBV6-6; D possibly corresponds to TRBD2 (5 bases). The CDR3 covers 15 residues. V dropped 2 bases and J dropped 5 bases, with 16 bases sitting between them. Germline-derived CDR1 and CDR2 are MNHNY and SVGAGI (reference sequence). CDR3 in DNA: TGTGCCAGCAGTTACCAGAGGGATTCGTCCGACGAGCAGTACTTC. Encoded protein: CASSYQRDSSDEQYF.

Only a few counts were recorded for this clone. The gene calls are TRBV4-1 and TRBJ2-5; D is possibly TRBD2 (6 bases). The CDR3 sequence is 13 residues long. Trimming took off 3 bases at V and 5 bases at J, with 10 bases between the two ends. Looked up from germline, CDR1 is MGHRA and CDR2 is YSYEKL. In nucleotides, the CDR3 is TGCGCCAGCAGCCAGGCTAGCGTGGAGACCCAGTACTTC. It codes for CASSQASVETQYF.

The chain combines TRBV5-4 with TRBJ2-6; 7 bases are shared with TRBD1. CDR3 size: 17 residues. V dropped 4 bases and J dropped 2; count of bases not matched to a gene: 9. From germline, CDR1 is SGHNT and CDR2 YYREEE (reference sequence). CDR3 nucleotide sequence: TGTGCCAGCAGCGGTAGACAGGGCAGGGCTGGGGCCAACGTCCTGACTTTC. Residues: CASSGRQGRAGANVLTF. The entire variable domain, with the rest obtained from reference TRBV5-4 and TRBJ2-6, is as follows: ETGVTQSPTHLIKTRGQQVTLRCSSQSGHNTVSWYQQALGQGPQFIFQYYREEENGRGNFPPRFSGLQFPNYSSELNVNALELDDSALYLCASSGRQGRAGANVLTFGAGSRLTVL.

The chain combines TRBV27 with TRBJ2-7; 8 positions agree with TRBD2. The ends lost 6 bases at V and 3 bases at J; junction bases unmatched: 7. Germline CDR1 MNHEY, CDR2 SMNVEV (reference sequence). The CDR3 extends over 14 amino acids. Written as DNA, the CDR3 is TGTGCCAGCAGCTACTCGGGACTAGTCTACGAGCAGTACTTC. It translates to CASSYSGLVYEQYF.

This chain connects TRBV7-9 to TRBJ2-7; 7 bases match TRBD2. CDR3 size: 13 residues. The germline gives CDR1 SEHNR, CDR2 FQNEAQ (reference sequence). V lost 5 bases and J lost 9; bases outside the gene matches: 10. CDR3 nucleotides: TGTGCCAGCAGCCCGCGGACTAGTGTCGGGCAGTACTTC. It specifies CASSPRTSVGQYF. The whole variable domain, remainder taken from reference TRBV7-9 and TRBJ2-7, is DTGVSQNPRHKITKRGQNVTFRCDPISEHNRLYWYRQTLGQGPEFLTYFQNEAQLEKSRLLSDRFSAERPKGSFSTLEIQRTEQGDSAMYLCASSPRTSVGQYFGPGTRLTVT.

The chain is built from TRBV18 and TRBJ2-5, with D possibly matching TRBD1 (6 bases). CDR3 length: 14 amino acids. V lost 5 bases and J 5 bases, leaving 15 bases between the germline ends. Germline CDR1 KGHSH, CDR2 LQKENI. The CDR3 loop is CASSKGPTGETQYF. CDR3 in DNA: TGTGCCAGCTCAAAGGGGCCAACAGGGGAGACCCAGTACTTC. Complete variable domain (other parts from reference TRBV18 and TRBJ2-5): NAGVMQNPRHLVRRRGQEARLRCSPMKGHSHVYWYRQLPEEGLKFMVYLQKENIIDESGMPKERFSAEFPKEGPSILRIQQVVRGDSAAYFCASSKGPTGETQYFGPGTRLLVL.

The rearrangement joins TRBV6-5 to TRBJ1-1; D call uncertain. Per the germline V gene, CDR1 is MNHEY and CDR2 is SVGAGI. V was pared by 4 bases and J by 4 bases, with 19 bases between. The CDR3 runs to 16 residues. The CDR3 here is CASSFEDEGRTTEAFF. CDR3 DNA sequence: TGTGCCAGCAGTTTTGAAGACGAGGGTCGGACCACTGAAGCTTTCTTT.